This TCR beta chain was recovered during a study of control samples from healthy donors and cancer patients (dated by TCRdb to 2018 to 2020). V gives up 5 bases and J gives up 0 bases, and the segment between their germline ends measures 8 bases. From the germline V gene, CDR1 is MNHEY and CDR2 is SVGAGI. The CDR3 runs 14 amino acids, cysteine and phenylalanine included. This entry keeps only the CDR3 DNA: 42 bases, framed from base 1. In the case of this clone: Its antigen remains unidentified. Base-call qualities are not available, and no considerably larger clone is one nucleotide away.

The library was produced with the immunoSEQ multiplex PCR assay. The table was pulled from immuneACCESS by TCRdb, which kept in-frame rearrangements only. Such tables lose some clones; where checked, under half of the loss comes from unresolved V genes, and the rest has no known cause. Within this sample are approximately 150,000 clones, with around 90% of them counted one time only. The leading ten clones occupy around 7.3% of the sample. The sequenced material came from blood. This TCR derives from a man between 18 and 35 years old in good health. The sequence is built from TRBV6-5 and TRBJ1-5; the D gene assignment is ambiguous. The sequence in DNA is TGTGCCAGCAGTCCAAGGGATAGCAATCAGCCCCAGCATTTT. Translated, this is CASSPRDSNQPQHF.